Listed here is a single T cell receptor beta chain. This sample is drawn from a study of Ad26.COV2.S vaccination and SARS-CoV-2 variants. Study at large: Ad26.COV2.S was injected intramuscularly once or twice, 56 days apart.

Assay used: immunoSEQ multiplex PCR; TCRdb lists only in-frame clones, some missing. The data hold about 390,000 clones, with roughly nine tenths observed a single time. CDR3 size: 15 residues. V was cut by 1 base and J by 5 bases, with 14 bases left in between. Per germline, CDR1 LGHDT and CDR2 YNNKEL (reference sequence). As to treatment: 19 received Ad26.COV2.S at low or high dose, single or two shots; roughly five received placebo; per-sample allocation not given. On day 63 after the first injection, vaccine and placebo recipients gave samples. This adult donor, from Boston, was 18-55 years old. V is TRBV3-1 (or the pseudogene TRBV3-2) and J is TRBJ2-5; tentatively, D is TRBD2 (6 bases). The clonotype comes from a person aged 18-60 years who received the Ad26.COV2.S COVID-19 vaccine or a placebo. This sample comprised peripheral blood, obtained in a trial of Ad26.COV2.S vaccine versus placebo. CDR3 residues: CASSQVRGNRETQYF. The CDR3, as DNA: TGTGCCAGCAGCCAAGTTCGGGGGAATCGGGAGACCCAGTACTTC.